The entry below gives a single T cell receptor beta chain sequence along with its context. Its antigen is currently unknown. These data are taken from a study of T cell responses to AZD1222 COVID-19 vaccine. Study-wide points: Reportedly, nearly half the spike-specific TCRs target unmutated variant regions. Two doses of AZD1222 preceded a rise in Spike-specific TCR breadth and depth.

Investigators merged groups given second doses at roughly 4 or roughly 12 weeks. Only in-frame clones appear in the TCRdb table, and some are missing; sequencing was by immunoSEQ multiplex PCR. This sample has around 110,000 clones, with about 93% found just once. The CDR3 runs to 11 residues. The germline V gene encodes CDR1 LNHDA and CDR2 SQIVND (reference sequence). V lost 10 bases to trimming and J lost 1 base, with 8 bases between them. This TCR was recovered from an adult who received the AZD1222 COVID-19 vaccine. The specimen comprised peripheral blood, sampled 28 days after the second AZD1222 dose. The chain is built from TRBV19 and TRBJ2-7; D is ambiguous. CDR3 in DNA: TGTGCCACATCCCTTTCCTACGAGCAGTACTTC. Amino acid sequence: CATSLSYEQYF.